The 31 T cell receptor beta chains below all came from one sample that was sequenced in a study of beta chain features in type 1 diabetes. The entirety of the isolated RNA underwent reverse transcription, so expressed TCRB transcripts were sequenced. TCRdb's copy holds only in-frame clones and misses some; the assay was immunoSEQ multiplex PCR. Here the sample spans a few hundred thousand clones, more than 13% being singletons. The sequenced sample consisted of naive CD4+ T cells from blood. The receptors here all came from a woman aged 18-29 years in good health.

The chain employs TRBV4-1 and TRBJ2-5, with 12 bases identical to TRBD1. This CDR3 region has 18 residues. The germline gives CDR1 MGHRA, CDR2 YSYEKL. V was clipped by 3 bases and J by 5 bases; unmatched bases: 13. Here the CDR3 DNA reads TGCGCCAGCAGCCACCCTCTGGTGGGACAGGGGGCCGGGGAGACCCAGTACTTC. Translated: CASSHPLVGQGAGETQYF.

The chain combines TRBV18 with TRBJ2-3, with TRBD2 matching over 12 bases. CDR3 length: 18 residues. Germline V gene data show CDR1 as KGHSH and CDR2 as LQKENI. The trim removed 4 bases at V and 0 bases at J, leaving 8 bases unmatched. CDR3 sequence reads: CASSQTSGGTKSTDTQYF. In nucleotides, the CDR3 is TGTGCCAGCTCACAAACTAGCGGGGGGACTAAAAGCACAGATACGCAGTATTTT.

The table lists this clone with a few counts. The genes are TRBV30 and TRBJ2-3; 11 positions match TRBD2. The V and J ends lost 4 bases and 4 bases, in that order; junction bases with no gene match: 7. Germline V gene sequence: CDR1 GTSNPN, CDR2 SVGIG (reference sequence). The CDR3 spans 15 residues. CDR3 sequence: CAWKTSGSGPDTQYF. Here the CDR3 DNA reads TGTGCCTGGAAAACTAGCGGGAGCGGGCCAGATACGCAGTATTTT.

The rearrangement links TRBV6-5 to TRBJ2-5; D possibly corresponds to TRBD1 (6 bases). Trimming removed 5 bases from V and 5 bases from J, with 15 bases in between. This CDR3 comprises 14 residues. Germline CDR1 reads MNHEY; CDR2 reads SVGAGI. The CDR3 loop is CASSARGRGETQYF. In DNA, the CDR3 is TGTGCCAGCAGTGCCAGGGGTAGAGGGGAGACCCAGTACTTC.

This clone showed up just a few times. This chain joins TRBV5-6 and TRBJ2-1, with 16 bases matching TRBD2. The CDR3 extends over 16 amino acids. CDR1 SGHDT and CDR2 YYEEEE come from the germline V gene. With V trimmed by 1 base and J by 9 bases, 4 bases remained unmatched. CDR3 protein: CASSLMGTSGRGEQFF. The CDR3 coding sequence is TGTGCCAGCAGCTTGATGGGGACTAGCGGGAGGGGTGAGCAGTTCTTC.

CDR3 nucleotides: TGTGCCAGCAGTGACAGGGGAAGCGACACTGAAGCTTTCTTT. Encoded protein: CASSDRGSDTEAFF. The genes are TRBV28 and TRBJ1-1; 8 bases match TRBD1. V lost 5 bases and J lost 3; bases outside the gene matches: 5. The V gene's germline CDR1 is MDHEN and CDR2 SYDVKM. CDR3 length equals 14 residues.

In its sample, this clone was seen a few times. The genes are TRBV9 and TRBJ1-1; D may be TRBD1 (5 bases). The CDR3 is made up of 14 amino acids. V shed 4 bases and J shed 2 bases, with 12 bases lying between them. CDR1 and CDR2 from the germline V gene are SGDLS and YYNGEE. Here the CDR3 reads CASSRVGQNTEAFF. The CDR3 nucleotides read TGTGCCAGCAGCCGGGTGGGGCAAAACACTGAAGCTTTCTTT.

This clone was seen a few times. The gene calls are TRBV7-2 and TRBJ1-2, with TRBD1 identical over 11 bases. Germline assignment: CDR1 SGHTA and CDR2 FQGNSA. The CDR3 consists of 16 residues. The junction had 8 bases not matched to a gene; V was cut back by 0 bases and J by 8 bases. The CDR3 DNA reads as TGTGCCAGCAGCTTAGCGCCAGGACAGGGGGCAAACGGCTACACCTTC. Amino acid sequence: CASSLAPGQGANGYTF.

This chain joins TRBV4-2 and TRBJ2-5; TRBD2 aligns across 7 bases. Germline V lookup: CDR1 LGHNA, CDR2 YNFKEQ. After removal of 0 bases from V and 5 bases from J, the junction contained 9 bases not matched to a gene. This CDR3 region has 16 residues. The CDR3 loop reads CASSQDTPGAGETQYF. Here the CDR3 DNA reads TGTGCCAGCAGCCAAGATACCCCGGGAGCGGGGGAGACCCAGTACTTC.

CDR3 amino acids: CASSSLAAPDNEQFF. Written as DNA, the CDR3 is TGTGCCAGCTCATCTCTAGCGGCTCCGGACAATGAGCAGTTCTTC. The chain couples TRBV18 to TRBJ2-1, with 7 positions matching TRBD2. V shed 5 bases, J shed 5 bases, and the junction held 9 bases outside the gene matches. The CDR3 has 15 residues. Germline V lookup: CDR1 KGHSH, CDR2 LQKENI.

This clone was seen only a few times. The genes are TRBV30 and TRBJ1-2; no clear D gene. Trimming removed 3 bases at V and 8 bases at J, with 10 bases between. CDR1 is GTSNPN, CDR2 SVGIG, per germline (reference sequence). The CDR3 extends over 11 amino acids. The CDR3 loop reads CAWSLSTGYTF. In nucleotides, the CDR3 is TGTGCCTGGAGCCTCTCTACCGGCTACACCTTC.

V is TRBV10-3 and J is TRBJ2-3; 8 bases agree with TRBD1. The CDR3 consists of 18 residues. V was clipped by 0 bases and J by 2 bases; unmatched bases: 10. CDR1 is ENHRY and CDR2 is SYGVKD in the germline V gene. CDR3 protein: CAISESRILRGLTDTQYF. CDR3 coding DNA: TGTGCCATCAGTGAGTCGAGGATACTCAGGGGGCTCACAGATACGCAGTATTTT.

This clone was observed a few times. The sample holds other DNA sequences that translate to the same CDR3. The V and J genes are TRBV18 and TRBJ2-5, with D possibly matching TRBD1 (5 bases). V was shortened by 3 bases and J by 1 base, with 9 bases between the two germline ends. This CDR3 is 14 amino acids long. Looked up from germline, CDR1 is KGHSH and CDR2 is LQKENI. Written as DNA, the CDR3 is TGTGCCAGCTCACCGCGGCAGGGCCAAGAGACCCAGTACTTC. Encoded protein: CASSPRQGQETQYF.

This clone was seen only a few times. The J gene is TRBJ2-7, the V gene TRBV28; TRBD2 matches at 9 bases. The CDR3 is 13 amino acids. CDR1 is MDHEN, CDR2 SYDVKM, per germline. The junction had 7 bases not matched to a gene; V was cut back by 8 bases and J by 5 bases. DNA for the CDR3: TGTGCCAGCGTAGCGGGAGCCGTGAACGAGCAGTACTTC. It translates to CASVAGAVNEQYF.

The rearrangement joins TRBV7-9 to TRBJ2-1; 10 bases fit TRBD2. The CDR3 totals 15 residues. Germline V gives CDR1 SEHNR, CDR2 FQNEAQ (reference sequence). The junction had 7 bases not matched to a gene; V was cut back by 1 base and J by 10 bases. In DNA form, the CDR3 reads TGTGCCAGCAGCTTAGGGACTAGCGGACCACGGGAGCAGTTCTTC. Residues: CASSLGTSGPREQFF.

This clone occurred a few times. The rearrangement links TRBV5-1 to TRBJ2-5; TRBD1 aligns across 7 bases. The J segment lost 2 bases and the V segment lost 2 bases, leaving 3 bases of the junction unmatched. The CDR3 runs to 14 residues. The V gene's germline CDR1 is SGHRS and CDR2 YFSETQ. The CDR3 DNA reads as TGCGCCAGCAGCTTTTCGGGACAGCAAGAGACCCAGTACTTC. Amino acids: CASSFSGQQETQYF.

The chain carries TRBV7-9 and TRBJ1-1; D unclear. The V gene lost 2 bases and the J gene lost 3 bases, with 13 bases spanning the gap. Germline CDR1 is SEHNR and CDR2 is FQNEAQ (reference sequence). CDR3 length: 15 residues. CDR3 residues: CASSLMRYRDTEAFF. The DNA of the CDR3 is TGTGCCAGCAGCTTAATGCGGTATCGGGACACTGAAGCTTTCTTT.

The chain carries TRBV7-2 and TRBJ2-7; D is undetermined. V gave up 2 bases and J gave up 3 bases, with 11 bases separating them. Germline CDR1 SGHTA, CDR2 FQGNSA. CDR3 size: 14 residues. In DNA form, the CDR3 reads TGTGCCAGCAGCTTAAGAGACTCGAACTACGAGCAGTACTTC. It translates to CASSLRDSNYEQYF.

The gene calls are TRBV7-9 and TRBJ1-4, with 7 bases matching TRBD1. After removal of 4 bases from V and 13 bases from J, the junction contained 3 bases not matched to a gene. In germline, CDR1 is SEHNR, CDR2 FQNEAQ (reference sequence). The CDR3 is 11 amino acids. The CDR3 loop reads CASSSTGLLFF. The DNA for the CDR3 is TGTGCCAGCAGCTCGACAGGGTTACTGTTTTTT.

The V gene is TRBV10-3, the J gene TRBJ2-5; D might be TRBD1 (5 bases). The CDR3 consists of 14 residues. Germline CDR1 is ENHRY and CDR2 is SYGVKD. Trimming shortened V by 7 bases and J by 1 base, and 13 bases separated the two germline ends. The CDR3 DNA follows: TGTGCCATCAATAGGGGCCAAGGCCAAGAGACCCAGTACTTC. This sequence encodes CAINRGQGQETQYF.

This clone was seen only a few times. The chain employs TRBV5-1 and TRBJ1-4, with 9 bases identical to TRBD1. The CDR3 consists of 15 residues. J lost 8 bases, V lost 3 bases, and 8 bases had no gene match. Germline values: CDR1 SGHRS, CDR2 YFSETQ. The CDR3 sequence: CASSSQQGAGEKLFF. DNA for the CDR3: TGCGCCAGCAGCTCCCAACAGGGGGCAGGAGAAAAACTGTTTTTT.

The chain joins TRBV5-1 to TRBJ1-5, with D unresolved. The ends were cut back, 0 bases at V and 0 bases at J, with 7 bases in the middle. The CDR3 extends over 15 amino acids. In germline, CDR1 is SGHRS, CDR2 YFSETQ. The CDR3 sequence is CASSLGVYSNQPQHF. The CDR3 coding sequence is TGCGCCAGCAGCTTGGGAGTCTATAGCAATCAGCCCCAGCATTTT.

This sequence joins TRBV7-3 and TRBJ2-3; D is possibly TRBD2 (6 bases). CDR1 is SGHTA and CDR2 is FQGTGA in the germline V gene. Trimming shortened V by 5 bases and J by 0 bases, and 12 bases separated the two germline ends. This CDR3 contains 15 residues. This CDR3 reads CASSINSGSTDTQYF. For the CDR3, the DNA is TGTGCCAGCAGCATCAATAGCGGTAGCACAGATACGCAGTATTTT.

The rearrangement joins TRBV5-1 to TRBJ2-3; 7 bases agree with TRBD2. The CDR3 runs 14 residues. V lost 4 bases to trimming and J lost 0 bases; unmatched junction nucleotides: 2. Germline assignment: CDR1 SGHRS and CDR2 YFSETQ. CDR3 in amino acids: CASSISGSTDTQYF. The CDR3 region has the DNA TGCGCCAGCAGCATTAGCGGGAGCACAGATACGCAGTATTTT.

This chain uses TRBV18 with TRBJ2-1; TRBD1 is a possible D gene (7 bases). Germline V gives CDR1 KGHSH, CDR2 LQKENI. Deletions cut 2 bases from V and 7 bases from J, with 9 bases between. The CDR3 consists of 13 residues. CDR3 DNA sequence: TGTGCCAGCTCACCAGCAGGGGGGAATGAGCAGTTCTTC. This codes for CASSPAGGNEQFF.

This clone has more than one count but fewer than ten. CDR3 coding DNA: TGTGCCCTTCGCGGGCCGATAGGAGTGGGCGGTGAGCAGTTCTTC. It specifies CALRGPIGVGGEQFF. The gene calls are TRBV30 and TRBJ2-1, with TRBD2 as a possible D gene (5 bases). The CDR3 spans 15 residues. Germline V gene data show CDR1 as GTSNPN and CDR2 as SVGIG (reference sequence). V dropped 8 bases and J dropped 9 bases, with 26 bases sitting between them.

This clone came up a few times. The chain couples TRBV5-1 to TRBJ2-7, with a possible D match to TRBD2 (7 bases). CDR1 is SGHRS and CDR2 is YFSETQ in the germline V gene. The CDR3 is made up of 17 amino acids. Trimming took 0 bases from V and 4 from J, leaving 20 bases between them. CDR3 region: CASSLATTGPGRYEQYF. CDR3 DNA sequence: TGCGCCAGCAGCTTGGCAACGACAGGCCCCGGGAGGTACGAGCAGTACTTC.

As for this clone: The sample contains more than one DNA sequence encoding this CDR3. The chain combines TRBV18 with TRBJ2-3; unclear D gene. The V and J ends lost 0 bases and 1 base respectively, with 2 bases between them. CDR1 is KGHSH and CDR2 is LQKENI in the germline V gene. The CDR3 has 13 residues. CDR3 nucleotide sequence: TGTGCCAGCTCACCACCCGGCACAGATACGCAGTATTTT. Translated, it gives CASSPPGTDTQYF.

The gene calls are TRBV30 and TRBJ2-1, with 11 positions matching TRBD2. Germline CDR1 and CDR2: GTSNPN and SVGIG (reference sequence). V lost 2 bases, J lost 4 bases, and 7 bases stayed unmatched. This CDR3 has 16 residues. The CDR3 region is CAWSPKLAGVYNEQFF. The CDR3 coding sequence is TGTGCCTGGAGTCCCAAACTAGCGGGAGTTTACAATGAGCAGTTCTTC.

Written as DNA, the CDR3 is TGTGCCAGCTCACCACGGCCAGGGAATTTTGGCGAGCAGTACTTC. It yields the protein CASSPRPGNFGEQYF. The V gene is TRBV18, the J gene TRBJ2-7; tentatively, D is TRBD1 (5 bases). The CDR3 runs 15 residues. Germline V gene sequence: CDR1 KGHSH, CDR2 LQKENI. Between the trimmed V and J ends, which lost 1 base and 6 bases, there was a span of 16 bases. The whole variable domain, filled in from reference TRBV18 and TRBJ2-7, reads NAGVMQNPRHLVRRRGQEARLRCSPMKGHSHVYWYRQLPEEGLKFMVYLQKENIIDESGMPKERFSAEFPKEGPSILRIQQVVRGDSAAYFCASSPRPGNFGEQYFGPGTRLTVT.

The rearrangement joins TRBV10-3 to TRBJ2-3, with D perhaps matching TRBD2 (6 bases). The CDR3 has 16 amino acids. CDR1 and CDR2 from the germline V gene are ENHRY and SYGVKD. V lost 3 bases, J lost 0 bases, and 13 bases lay in between. The CDR3 coding sequence is TGTGCCATCAGTGATATTAGCGGAGCTAGCACAGATACGCAGTATTTT. Amino acid sequence: CAISDISGASTDTQYF.